The entry that follows covers one T cell receptor (beta chain) sequence. Its antigen is still unknown. One end of the junction is discordant with germline, which a read error may explain. The CDR3 spans 15 residues. CDR1 SGHVS and CDR2 FNYEAQ come from the germline V gene. Generated by immunoSEQ multiplex PCR, the TCRdb table keeps only in-frame clones and is missing some. The sample has roughly 35,000 clones, approximately 81% seen once. CD4+ T cell isolation took place after approximately 11 days of culture. PCR confirmed that the person was infected with SARS-CoV-2 between March and December 2020. The participants, recipients of two vaccine doses, got either BNT162b2 or mRNA-1273. This record belongs to a study of vaccination effects on CD4 cells after COVID-19.

Here the sequenced sample was CD4+ T cells from PBMCs cultured without peptide, taken after COVID-19 vaccination. The chain is built from TRBV7-6 and TRBJ1-6; D is unclear. The source is a human donor who had a prior SARS-CoV-2 infection. As DNA, the CDR3 is TGTGCCAGCAGCCTAGCCGCAGGCTCAAATTCACCCCTCCACTTT. This sequence encodes CASSLAAGSNSPLHF.